The present T cell receptor (beta chain) was sequenced within a study of T cells in Graves' hyperthyroidism and ophthalmopathy. Study details: Peripheral blood sampling occurred at initial diagnosis, before any treatment.

Trimming removed 6 bases from V and 9 bases from J, with 17 bases in between. The CDR3 covers 13 residues. The germline gives CDR1 SNHLY, CDR2 FYNNEI. Researchers amplified the TCR beta CDR3 regions from RNA transcripts. During a first-round RT-PCR of the TCR CDR3, the HTBI primer set was used. TCRdb reprocessed the multiplex PCR reads via MiXCR and lists one record per CDR3 protein. This table has some 510,000 distinct CDR3 sequences, around 21% appearing once. No progression to ophthalmopathy during 18 months of follow-up defined stable disease. Diagnoses were established using clinical symptoms, serum thyroxine and TRAb, thyroid ultrasound and orbital computed tomography.

This receptor was taken from a man between 18 and 29 years old with Graves' hyperthyroidism. Sequencing used blood. The gene calls are TRBV2 and TRBJ1-1, with D unclear. CDR3 in DNA: TGTGCCAGCAGGGTTAGCTTGAACTCTAAAGCTTTCTTT. Protein product: CASRVSLNSKAFF.